The 25 T cell receptor beta chains listed next were all sequenced from one sample in a study of cytomegalovirus exposure and HLA in healthy donors. With 60 Vbeta and 13 Jbeta primers, the PCR was carried out. Clones were sequenced by immunoSEQ multiplex PCR, and TCRdb holds only the in-frame ones, with some missing. This table holds 200,000 to 250,000 clones, approximately 82% found once. What was sequenced was PBMCs. These receptors were collected from a woman in her thirties or forties in good health and CMV-seronegative.

The chain joins TRBV4-2 to TRBJ1-2, with D tentatively TRBD1 (6 bases). The germline CDR1 and CDR2 sequences are LGHNA and YNFKEQ. The CDR3 length is 15 residues. Trimming pared 0 bases from V and 6 bases from J, leaving 14 bases between. CDR3 DNA sequence: TGTGCCAGCAGCCAAGACGCGAACAGGGATGATGGCTACACCTTC. This gives the protein CASSQDANRDDGYTF.

The rearrangement uses TRBV28 and TRBJ1-6; D gene uncertain. Germline values: CDR1 MDHEN, CDR2 SYDVKM. The V and J ends lost 5 bases and 0 bases respectively, with 17 bases between them. The CDR3 has 18 residues. Written as DNA, the CDR3 is TGTGCCAGCAGTCCCGCGGGGTGGGCTGGCTCCTATAATTCACCCCTCCACTTT. Its translation: CASSPAGWAGSYNSPLHF.

This chain uses TRBV7-2 with TRBJ2-1, with TRBD1 as a possible D gene (5 bases). Germline CDR1 and CDR2: SGHTA and FQGNSA. The CDR3 has 14 residues. Trimming cost V 3 bases and J 7 bases, with 13 bases left between them. The CDR3 DNA sequence: TGTGCCAGCAGCTTTGGGGCAGCCGGGAATGAGCAGTTCTTC. Residues: CASSFGAAGNEQFF. Supplemented by reference TRBV7-2 and TRBJ2-1, the full variable domain reads GAGVSQSPSNKVTEKGKDVELRCDPISGHTALYWYRQSLGQGLEFLIYFQGNSAPDKSGLPSDRFSAERTGGSVSTLTIQRTQQEDSAVYLCASSFGAAGNEQFFGPGTRLTVL.

This clone showed up just a few times. The chain couples TRBV4-1 to TRBJ2-1; D is unclear. The germline CDR1 and CDR2 sequences are MGHRA and YSYEKL. The CDR3 length is 14 residues. Trimming stripped 0 bases from V and 9 bases from J, with 12 bases between. As DNA, the CDR3 is TGCGCCAGCAGCCAAGAGGGCCAGAGACCTGAGCAGTTCTTC. Protein: CASSQEGQRPEQFF.

The chain employs TRBV2 and TRBJ2-3, with a weak D call TRBD2 (6 bases). This CDR3 comprises 16 residues. V was pared by 4 bases and J by 0 bases, with 14 bases between. The germline gives CDR1 SNHLY, CDR2 FYNNEI. CDR3 loop: CASSVGAGISTDTQYF. The DNA of the CDR3 is TGTGCCAGCAGTGTAGGGGCGGGGATTAGCACAGATACGCAGTATTTT.

The chain links TRBV19 to TRBJ1-2, with D unresolved. Trimming took off 1 base at V and 5 bases at J, with 8 bases between the two ends. The CDR3 sequence is 13 residues long. The germline CDR1 and CDR2 sequences are LNHDA and SQIVND (reference sequence). The CDR3 DNA reads as TGTGCCAGTAGTATAGCGGGAGCTTATGGCTACACCTTC. Translated, it gives CASSIAGAYGYTF.

The sample holds one count of this clone. The chain joins TRBV5-1 to TRBJ2-7, with 9 bases matching TRBD2. This CDR3 spans 16 amino acids. With V trimmed by 1 base and J by 2 bases, 7 bases remained unmatched. Germline-derived CDR1 and CDR2 are SGHRS and YFSETQ. CDR3 in DNA: TGCGCCAGCAGCTTGTATATCCCTAGCGGGGCCTACGAGCAGTACTTC. Its protein is CASSLYIPSGAYEQYF.

This chain joins TRBV18 and TRBJ1-2, with 7 bases lining up with TRBD1. Germline V lookup: CDR1 KGHSH, CDR2 LQKENI. V lost 3 bases to trimming and J lost 4 bases; unmatched junction nucleotides: 2. The CDR3 totals 13 residues. CDR3 in DNA: TGTGCCAGCTCACCGTGGGACAGCTATGGCTACACCTTC. It encodes CASSPWDSYGYTF.

The chain employs TRBV5-1 and TRBJ1-1; 7 bases fit TRBD1. V lost 2 bases, J lost 6 bases, and 7 bases stayed unmatched. The length of the CDR3 is 14 residues. CDR1 is SGHRS, CDR2 YFSETQ, per germline. CDR3 DNA sequence: TGCGCCAGCAGCTTACAGGGGCGTTGGGCTGAAGCTTTCTTT. Amino acids: CASSLQGRWAEAFF. The full variable domain, in which reference TRBV5-1 and TRBJ1-1 provide the parts outside the CDR3, is KAGVTQTPRYLIKTRGQQVTLSCSPISGHRSVSWYQQTPGQGLQFLFEYFSETQRNKGNFPGRFSGRQFSNSRSEMNVSTLELGDSALYLCASSLQGRWAEAFFGQGTRLTVV.

The chain carries TRBV13 and TRBJ2-1; D remains unclear. The germline V and J ends were trimmed by 0 bases and 2 bases, with 8 bases remaining between them. The CDR3 has 15 amino acids. Germline assignment: CDR1 PRHDT and CDR2 FYEKMQ (reference sequence). In DNA, the CDR3 is TGTGCCAGCAGCTTAGGTGCCAGCGCCTACAATGAGCAGTTCTTC. This encodes CASSLGASAYNEQFF.

J is TRBJ2-7 and V is TRBV2, with D possibly being TRBD2 (6 bases). CDR1 is SNHLY, CDR2 FYNNEI, per germline. This CDR3 is 14 amino acids long. The V gene lost 5 bases and the J gene lost 2 bases, with 13 bases spanning the gap. The CDR3 DNA follows: TGTGCCAGCAGTCCCGGGACTCACGCCTACGAGCAGTACTTC. Amino acid sequence: CASSPGTHAYEQYF.

The table lists this clone with a count of one. The J gene is TRBJ2-7, the V gene TRBV7-9, with D hard to call. The CDR3 has 14 amino acids. Germline-derived CDR1 and CDR2 are SEHNR and FQNEAQ (reference sequence). Trimming pared 6 bases from V and 1 base from J, leaving 13 bases between. The CDR3 region has the DNA TGTGCCAGCAGACAAACAGTGGATTCCTACGAGCAGTACTTC. Protein sequence: CASRQTVDSYEQYF.

This chain connects TRBV5-1 to TRBJ2-7, with 9 bases identical to TRBD2. With V trimmed by 4 bases and J by 6 bases, 8 bases remained unmatched. The CDR3 has 14 residues. Per germline, CDR1 SGHRS and CDR2 YFSETQ. The CDR3 coding sequence is TGCGCCAGCAGCAAGGAGGGACTAGCCTTCGAGCAGTACTTC. Translation: CASSKEGLAFEQYF.

This clone has a single count. The chain combines TRBV5-8 with TRBJ1-6, with 7 bases aligning to TRBD1. The J segment lost 8 bases and the V segment lost 0 bases, leaving 2 bases of the junction unmatched. There are 14 residues in the CDR3. The germline V gene encodes CDR1 SGHTS and CDR2 YDEGEE. DNA for the CDR3: TGTGCCAGCAGCTTGGAAAGGGGGCATTCACCCCTCCACTTT. The encoded protein is CASSLERGHSPLHF.

CDR3 nucleotide sequence: TGTGCCAGCAGACCGGGACAGGGTGTAGGGGCCAACGTCCTGACTTTC. Its protein product is CASRPGQGVGANVLTF. The chain joins TRBV9 to TRBJ2-6; 9 bases line up with TRBD1. The CDR3 is 16 residues long. Trimming removed 5 bases from V and 4 bases from J; junction bases left unmatched: 7. Germline CDR1 SGDLS, CDR2 YYNGEE.

The CDR3 region has the DNA TGCGCCAGCAGGGGAGCAGGGGGCGCGGACTATGGCTACACCTTC. Translating it yields CASRGAGGADYGYTF. The chain recombines TRBV10-2 with TRBJ1-2; TRBD1 agrees at 8 bases. From germline, CDR1 is WSHSY and CDR2 SAAADI. The CDR3 is made up of 15 amino acids. V lost 6 bases, J lost 3 bases, and 9 bases stayed unmatched.

This rearrangement joins TRBV5-1 to TRBJ2-1, with D perhaps matching TRBD2 (5 bases). The CDR3 loop spans 16 amino acids. V gave up 0 bases and J gave up 4 bases, with 14 bases separating them. CDR1 and CDR2 (germline): SGHRS, YFSETQ. This CDR3 reads CASSLGGSFLYNEQFF. The CDR3 nucleotides read TGCGCCAGCAGCTTGGGAGGGAGCTTCCTTTACAATGAGCAGTTCTTC. Full variable domain (outside the CDR3, taken from reference TRBV5-1 and TRBJ2-1): KAGVTQTPRYLIKTRGQQVTLSCSPISGHRSVSWYQQTPGQGLQFLFEYFSETQRNKGNFPGRFSGRQFSNSRSEMNVSTLELGDSALYLCASSLGGSFLYNEQFFGPGTRLTVL.

In DNA form, the CDR3 reads TGTGCCAGCAGCCCGACAGGGATCTATGGCTACACCTTC. Translation: CASSPTGIYGYTF. J is TRBJ1-2 and V is TRBV5-6; 7 bases agree with TRBD1. V dropped 4 bases and J dropped 4; count of bases not matched to a gene: 4. The CDR3 has 13 amino acids. From germline, CDR1 is SGHDT and CDR2 YYEEEE.

This clone came up once. The rearrangement links TRBV15 to TRBJ2-7; tentative D call: TRBD1 (6 bases). Germline V gene sequence: CDR1 LNHNV, CDR2 YYDKDF (reference sequence). V lost 3 bases and J 2 bases, leaving 17 bases between the germline ends. This CDR3 comprises 16 residues. The CDR3 loop is CATSRAVGAGAYEQYF. Written as DNA, the CDR3 is TGTGCCACCAGCAGGGCAGTGGGGGCCGGGGCCTACGAGCAGTACTTC. Filled out from reference TRBV15 and TRBJ2-7, the complete variable domain reads DAMVIQNPRYQVTQFGKPVTLSCSQTLNHNVMYWYQQKSSQAPKLLFHYYDKDFNNEADTPDNFQSRRPNTSFCFLDIRSPGLGDTAMYLCATSRAVGAGAYEQYFGPGTRLTVT.

The chain carries TRBV7-6 and TRBJ2-1; 7 bases line up with TRBD1. CDR1 SGHVS and CDR2 FNYEAQ come from the germline V gene. This CDR3 region has 17 residues. V lost 3 bases and J lost 1; bases outside the gene matches: 9. The CDR3 loop reads CASSFGVGQDSYNEQFF. The DNA for the CDR3 is TGTGCCAGCAGCTTCGGAGTTGGACAGGATTCCTACAATGAGCAGTTCTTC.

V is TRBV2 and J is TRBJ2-5; TRBD2 might be the D (7 bases). The CDR3 contains 14 residues. Germline CDR1 and CDR2: SNHLY and FYNNEI. Trimming took off 6 bases at V and 4 bases at J, with 15 bases between the two ends. In DNA, the CDR3 is TGTGCCAGCAGAGCCGGGGGGCTAGCAGAGACCCAGTACTTC. Protein sequence: CASRAGGLAETQYF.

CDR3 in DNA: TGTGCCAGCAACCGGGACACCTATGGCTACACCTTC. Encoded protein: CASNRDTYGYTF. The chain recombines TRBV6-1 with TRBJ1-2; D perhaps matches TRBD1 (6 bases). The CDR3 covers 12 residues. The V gene lost 7 bases and the J gene lost 4 bases, with 10 bases spanning the gap. Germline V gives CDR1 MNHNS, CDR2 SASEGT.

For the CDR3, the DNA is TGTGCCAGCAGCCACGGGACAGGGGAGCCGTCCTACGAGCAGTACTTC. Residues: CASSHGTGEPSYEQYF. J is TRBJ2-7 and V is TRBV5-6; 10 nucleotides match TRBD1. The CDR3 totals 16 residues. CDR1 and CDR2 (germline): SGHDT, YYEEEE. The J segment lost 1 base and the V segment lost 4 bases, leaving 8 bases of the junction unmatched.

The chain has TRBV13 and TRBJ2-2; 11 bases are a match to TRBD2. V lost 4 bases, J lost 4 bases, and 5 bases stayed unmatched. This CDR3 region has 16 residues. CDR1 is PRHDT, CDR2 FYEKMQ, per germline (reference sequence). The CDR3 here is CASSSPGLAATGELFF. CDR3 sequence (DNA): TGTGCCAGCAGCTCTCCGGGACTAGCGGCCACCGGGGAGCTGTTTTTT.

This chain joins TRBV18 and TRBJ2-7; D possibly corresponds to TRBD2 (6 bases). Germline V lookup: CDR1 KGHSH, CDR2 LQKENI. This CDR3 spans 11 amino acids. V lost 5 bases to trimming and J lost 5 bases, with 7 bases between them. CDR3 in DNA: TGTGCCAGCTCAGGCGGGGACGAGCAGTACTTC. Its protein is CASSGGDEQYF. The whole variable domain, filled in from reference TRBV18 and TRBJ2-7, reads NAGVMQNPRHLVRRRGQEARLRCSPMKGHSHVYWYRQLPEEGLKFMVYLQKENIIDESGMPKERFSAEFPKEGPSILRIQQVVRGDSAAYFCASSGGDEQYFGPGTRLTVT.